Below are 29 T cell receptor beta chains sequenced from a single sample in a study of identical twins. TCRdb processed the 5' RACE reads anew with MiXCR; each CDR3 protein has one entry. The repertoire includes 470,000 or so distinct CDR3 sequences, 24% of them detected once, and about 2.7% sits in the top ten. These same data were also listed under a study on T cells expressing NK-cell markers.

The sequencing input was CD4+ T cells sorted from blood. These receptors were taken from a woman between 18 and 29 years old in good health.

This clonotype has a count of ten or more. The chain links TRBV12-3 or TRBV12-4 to TRBJ1-1; TRBD1 might be the D (6 bases). The ends were cut back, 5 bases at V and 1 base at J, with 11 bases in the middle. This CDR3 contains 14 residues. CDR3 sequence (DNA): TGTGCCAGCAGTCCTCTGGGGGCGAACACTGAAGCTTTCTTT. It is translated as CASSPLGANTEAFF.

J is TRBJ2-7 and V is TRBV7-2, with D uncertain. CDR1 and CDR2 (germline): SGHTA, FQGNSA. V dropped 1 base and J dropped 3 bases, with 13 bases sitting between them. The CDR3 is 15 amino acids. The CDR3 region is CASSLGVGWGYEQYF. CDR3 DNA sequence: TGTGCCAGCAGCTTAGGAGTAGGGTGGGGCTACGAGCAGTACTTC. Full variable domain (missing parts from reference TRBV7-2 and TRBJ2-7): GAGVSQSPSNKVTEKGKDVELRCDPISGHTALYWYRQSLGQGLEFLIYFQGNSAPDKSGLPSDRFSAERTGGSVSTLTIQRTQQEDSAVYLCASSLGVGWGYEQYFGPGTRLTVT.

This chain links TRBV7-3 with TRBJ2-3; D possibly uses TRBD1 or TRBD2 (5 bases each). The CDR3 loop spans 15 amino acids. Trimming stripped 3 bases from V and 3 bases from J, with 13 bases between. Germline CDR1 SGHTA, CDR2 FQGTGA. CDR3 loop: CASSFRAGRTDTQYF. The CDR3, as DNA: TGTGCCAGCAGCTTCAGGGCAGGGAGAACAGATACGCAGTATTTT.

This sequence joins TRBV5-1 and TRBJ2-1; D is ambiguous. The germline gives CDR1 SGHRS, CDR2 YFSETQ. Trimming removed 2 bases from V and 0 bases from J, with 9 bases in between. The CDR3 consists of 15 residues. The CDR3 spells CASSLNSASYNEQFF. The CDR3, as DNA: TGCGCCAGCAGCTTAAACTCGGCCTCCTACAATGAGCAGTTCTTC. Full variable domain (remainder filled in from reference TRBV5-1 and TRBJ2-1): KAGVTQTPRYLIKTRGQQVTLSCSPISGHRSVSWYQQTPGQGLQFLFEYFSETQRNKGNFPGRFSGRQFSNSRSEMNVSTLELGDSALYLCASSLNSASYNEQFFGPGTRLTVL.

This chain links TRBV24-1 with TRBJ2-3; the D is unclear. CDR1 is KGHDR and CDR2 is SFDVKD in the germline V gene. There are 14 residues in the CDR3. Trimming left V 4 bases short and J 1 base short, with 8 bases between. As DNA, the CDR3 is TGTGCCACCAGTGACCCACAGCGCACAGATACGCAGTATTTT. Its translation is CATSDPQRTDTQYF.

This clonotype has more than one count but fewer than ten. The chain couples TRBV6-1 to TRBJ2-5, with TRBD1 as a possible D gene (5 bases). V was shortened by 5 bases and J by 2 bases, with 12 bases between the two germline ends. This CDR3 contains 14 residues. Germline lookup yields CDR1 MNHNS and CDR2 SASEGT. The CDR3 loop reads CASSQGALQETQYF. The CDR3 bases are TGTGCCAGCAGTCAAGGGGCATTGCAAGAGACCCAGTACTTC.

A few counts support this clonotype. Here the CDR3 reads CASSYTLNNEQFF. The CDR3 nucleotides read TGTGCCAGCAGTTATACTCTCAACAATGAGCAGTTCTTC. The V call is TRBV6-5, the J call TRBJ2-1, with no clear D. In germline, CDR1 is MNHEY, CDR2 SVGAGI. V was trimmed by 3 bases and J by 5 bases, leaving 8 bases between them. The CDR3 contains 13 residues.

J is TRBJ2-7 and V is TRBV4-2; TRBD1 might be the D (5 bases). The germline V gene has CDR1 LGHNA and CDR2 YNFKEQ. V dropped 4 bases and J dropped 0 bases, with 10 bases sitting between them. The CDR3 consists of 14 residues. The CDR3 nucleotides are TGTGCCAGCAGCCTGAACAGGCTCTCCTACGAGCAGTACTTC. Translated, it gives CASSLNRLSYEQYF.

This clonotype was seen many times. This chain connects TRBV7-3 to TRBJ1-6; 9 nucleotides agree with TRBD1. With 5 bases clipped from V and 10 bases from J, the junction kept 6 bases outside the gene matches. This CDR3 is built from 14 residues. Germline CDR1 reads SGHTA; CDR2 reads FQGTGA. The CDR3 here is CASSLRQGESPLHF. CDR3 coding DNA: TGTGCCAGCAGCCTACGACAGGGGGAATCACCCCTCCACTTT.

The genes are TRBV19 and TRBJ2-3, with 8 bases that match TRBD1. The J segment lost 4 bases and the V segment lost 5 bases, leaving 5 bases of the junction unmatched. In germline, CDR1 is LNHDA, CDR2 SQIVND (reference sequence). The CDR3 has 14 residues. In DNA form, the CDR3 reads TGTGCCAGTAGTCGGACAGGGATCCCAGATACGCAGTATTTT. This gives the protein CASSRTGIPDTQYF.

This clonotype turned up a few times. The chain carries TRBV3-1 and TRBJ2-2; TRBD2 matches 12 bases. V shed 3 bases, J shed 6 bases, and the junction held 5 bases outside the gene matches. Germline CDR1 and CDR2: LGHDT and YNNKEL (reference sequence). The CDR3 sequence is 16 residues long. CDR3 in amino acids: CASSQTSGSGSGELFF. The CDR3 bases are TGTGCCAGCAGCCAGACTAGCGGGAGTGGATCCGGGGAGCTGTTTTTT.

In its sample, this clonotype was seen a few times. The V and J genes are TRBV7-3 and TRBJ2-2; 15 bases agree with TRBD2. J was trimmed by 0 bases and V by 5 bases; bases with no gene match: 7. CDR1 SGHTA and CDR2 FQGTGA come from the germline V gene. CDR3 size: 19 residues. The CDR3 nucleotides are TGTGCCAGCAGCCTCGGGACTAGCGGGGGGTCGGCGAACACCGGGGAGCTGTTTTTT. Its translation: CASSLGTSGGSANTGELFF.

This chain links TRBV11-2 with TRBJ2-7; TRBD2 matches at 15 bases. Germline V gene lookup returns CDR1 SGHAT and CDR2 FQNNGV. The CDR3 contains 14 residues. With 5 bases clipped from V and 7 bases from J, the junction kept 3 bases outside the gene matches. This CDR3 reads CASSGGLAGGEQYF. DNA of the CDR3: TGTGCCAGCAGCGGGGGACTAGCGGGAGGAGAGCAGTACTTC.

This sequence joins TRBV10-1 and TRBJ2-3; 8 positions agree with TRBD1. This CDR3 region has 16 residues. Trimming removed 3 bases from V and 2 bases from J; junction bases left unmatched: 7. The germline gives CDR1 WNHNN, CDR2 SYGVQD (reference sequence). CDR3: CASSDSGQGLTDTQYF. The CDR3 DNA reads as TGCGCCAGCAGTGACAGTGGACAGGGTCTCACAGATACGCAGTATTTT.

This clonotype was recorded many times. The chain couples TRBV12-3 or TRBV12-4 to TRBJ2-3; D is perhaps TRBD1 (8 bases). The CDR3 totals 13 residues. Trimming left V 6 bases short and J 5 bases short, with 12 bases between. The DNA of the CDR3 is TGTGCCAGCAGGGGGGGGACAGGAGATACGCAGTATTTT. Its protein is CASRGGTGDTQYF.

This chain joins TRBV10-3 and TRBJ2-7, with D possibly matching TRBD1 (6 bases). Trimming took off 10 bases at V and 6 bases at J, with 16 bases between the two ends. The CDR3 runs to 12 residues. Germline CDR1 reads ENHRY; CDR2 reads SYGVKD. The CDR3 here is CATATGIGEQYF. The CDR3 DNA follows: TGTGCCACTGCTACAGGGATCGGCGAGCAGTACTTC.

This clonotype has just a few counts. The chain uses TRBV2 and TRBJ2-5; 8 bases map to TRBD2. V shed 6 bases and J 3 bases; nucleotides not matched to a gene: 9. Germline CDR1 and CDR2: SNHLY and FYNNEI. The CDR3 consists of 15 residues. CDR3 sequence reads: CASSHGGGHKETQYF. The CDR3 bases are TGTGCCAGCAGCCACGGGGGGGGGCACAAAGAGACCCAGTACTTC.

This clonotype was detected a few times. The chain recombines TRBV15 with TRBJ2-7; D is perhaps TRBD1 (5 bases). This CDR3 contains 14 residues. The V gene's germline CDR1 is LNHNV and CDR2 YYDKDF (reference sequence). V was pared by 0 bases and J by 1 base, with 7 bases between. Written as DNA, the CDR3 is TGTGCCACCAGCAGAGAGGCAGGGTCCTACGAGCAGTACTTC. It encodes CATSREAGSYEQYF.

The gene calls are TRBV10-3 and TRBJ2-7; D unclear. The CDR3 spans 14 residues. The germline V gene has CDR1 ENHRY and CDR2 SYGVKD. Trimming pared 10 bases from V and 2 bases from J, leaving 18 bases between. The CDR3 protein is CATLDRPETYEQYF. The CDR3 DNA reads TGTGCCACCCTGGACCGGCCGGAAACCTACGAGCAGTACTTC.

This rearrangement joins TRBV20-1 to TRBJ2-3, with no clear D. The germline V and J ends were trimmed by 2 bases and 0 bases, with 12 bases remaining between them. The CDR3 spans 15 residues. Germline values: CDR1 DFQATT, CDR2 SNEGSKA (reference sequence). The CDR3 DNA reads as TGCAGTGCTAGATTGTGGAGTGCTAGCACAGATACGCAGTATTTT. It codes for CSARLWSASTDTQYF.

This clonotype came up a few times. The gene calls are TRBV7-2 and TRBJ2-2, with 9 bases aligning to TRBD2. V lost 5 bases and J lost 1; bases outside the gene matches: 5. The CDR3 covers 16 residues. In germline, CDR1 is SGHTA, CDR2 FQGNSA. DNA for the CDR3: TGTGCCAGCAGCACGGGACTAGCAGGGAACACCGGGGAGCTGTTTTTT. This sequence encodes CASSTGLAGNTGELFF.

V usage is TRBV11-2 and J usage is TRBJ2-2; 9 nucleotides align to TRBD1. CDR1 is SGHAT and CDR2 is FQNNGV in the germline V gene. CDR3 length: 16 amino acids. J gave up 7 bases and V 2 bases, and 8 bases lay outside the gene matches. The CDR3 here is CASSLQFGTGYGELFF. In nucleotides, the CDR3 is TGTGCCAGCAGCTTACAGTTCGGGACAGGGTACGGGGAGCTGTTTTTT.

The V and J genes are TRBV9 and TRBJ2-5; D remains unclear. Germline V lookup: CDR1 SGDLS, CDR2 YYNGEE. The CDR3 is 15 amino acids. V dropped 2 bases and J dropped 2 bases, with 13 bases sitting between them. DNA of the CDR3: TGTGCCAGCAGCGTCAGCCCTATGGATCAAGAGACCCAGTACTTC. This encodes CASSVSPMDQETQYF.

The chain carries TRBV4-3 and TRBJ1-1; tentatively, D is TRBD1 (6 bases). The V and J ends lost 1 base and 1 base respectively, with 13 bases between them. Germline loops: CDR1 LGHNA, CDR2 YSLEER. The CDR3 consists of 16 residues. Here the CDR3 reads CASSQGAGASNTEAFF. The CDR3 nucleotides are TGCGCCAGCAGCCAAGGGGCAGGGGCCTCGAACACTGAAGCTTTCTTT.

This clonotype has just a few counts. The chain recombines TRBV9 with TRBJ2-1; TRBD2 matches 10 bases. CDR3 size: 16 residues. Germline V gene data show CDR1 as SGDLS and CDR2 as YYNGEE. V shed 1 base, J shed 6 bases, and the junction held 7 bases outside the gene matches. The CDR3 here is CASSVSVSGGINEQFF. The CDR3 DNA sequence: TGTGCCAGCAGCGTAAGTGTTAGCGGGGGGATCAATGAGCAGTTCTTC.

In its sample, this clonotype was seen many times. J is TRBJ2-5 and V is TRBV11-1, with D perhaps matching TRBD1 or TRBD2 (5 bases each). The V and J ends lost 1 base and 4 bases respectively, with 13 bases between them. The CDR3 totals 15 residues. Germline values: CDR1 SGHAT, CDR2 FQDESV (reference sequence). CDR3 bases: TGTGCCAGCAGCTTAGGGGACCTATCCGGAGAGACCCAGTACTTC. Its translation: CASSLGDLSGETQYF.

This chain joins TRBV6-1 and TRBJ1-1; D not certain. Per germline, CDR1 MNHNS and CDR2 SASEGT. The CDR3 length is 13 residues. Trimming cost V 5 bases and J 2 bases, with 9 bases left between them. This CDR3 is CASSRIHNTEAFF. CDR3 nucleotides: TGTGCCAGCAGTCGTATACACAACACTGAAGCTTTCTTT.

The chain links TRBV11-2 to TRBJ2-7; 8 nucleotides match TRBD2. The germline V gene encodes CDR1 SGHAT and CDR2 FQNNGV. Trimming at V came to 5 bases and at J to 6 bases, leaving 9 bases not matched to a gene. The CDR3 is made up of 14 amino acids. The CDR3 region has the DNA TGTGCCAGCAGCCTCGGGGGGGGTCTTGGCGAGCAGTACTTC. It translates to CASSLGGGLGEQYF. Full variable domain (missing parts from reference TRBV11-2 and TRBJ2-7): EAGVAQSPRYKIIEKRQSVAFWCNPISGHATLYWYQQILGQGPKLLIQFQNNGVVDDSQLPKDRFSAERLKGVDSTLKIQPAKLEDSAVYLCASSLGGGLGEQYFGPGTRLTVT.

This clonotype was observed at least ten times. This chain connects TRBV20-1 to TRBJ1-2; D is unclear. The V end was cut by 5 bases, the J end by 4 bases, with 14 bases between. Germline V gives CDR1 DFQATT, CDR2 SNEGSKA (reference sequence). There are 13 residues in the CDR3. CDR3 protein: CSALKPDLYGYTF. The CDR3 DNA reads as TGCAGTGCTCTGAAGCCTGACCTCTATGGCTACACCTTC.